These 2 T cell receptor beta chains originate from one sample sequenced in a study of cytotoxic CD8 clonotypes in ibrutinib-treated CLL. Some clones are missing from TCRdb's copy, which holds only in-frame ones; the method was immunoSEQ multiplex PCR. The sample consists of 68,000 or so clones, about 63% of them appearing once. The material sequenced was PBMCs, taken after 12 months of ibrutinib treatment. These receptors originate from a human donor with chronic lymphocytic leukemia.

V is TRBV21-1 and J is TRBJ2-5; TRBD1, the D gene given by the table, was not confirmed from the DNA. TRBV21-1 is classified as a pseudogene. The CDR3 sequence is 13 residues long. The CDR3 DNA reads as TGTGCCAGCAGGGGACAGGGGATTGAGACCCAGTACTTC. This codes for CASRGQGIETQYF.

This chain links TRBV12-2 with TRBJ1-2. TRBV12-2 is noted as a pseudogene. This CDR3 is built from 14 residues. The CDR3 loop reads CASRLVRGDYGYTF. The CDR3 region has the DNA TGTGCAAGTCGCTTAGTTCGGGGGGACTATGGCTACACCTTC.